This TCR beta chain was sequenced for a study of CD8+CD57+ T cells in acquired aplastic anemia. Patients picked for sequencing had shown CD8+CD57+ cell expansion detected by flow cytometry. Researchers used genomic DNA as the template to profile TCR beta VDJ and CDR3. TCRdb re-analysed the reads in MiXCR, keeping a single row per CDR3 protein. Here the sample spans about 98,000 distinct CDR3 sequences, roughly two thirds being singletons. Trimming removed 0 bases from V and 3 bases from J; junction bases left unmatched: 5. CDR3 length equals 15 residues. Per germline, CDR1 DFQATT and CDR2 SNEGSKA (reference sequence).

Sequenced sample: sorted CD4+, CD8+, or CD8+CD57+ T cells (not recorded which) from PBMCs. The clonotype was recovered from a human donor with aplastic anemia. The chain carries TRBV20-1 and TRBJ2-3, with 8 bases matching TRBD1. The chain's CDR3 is CSAREIRTGTDTQYF. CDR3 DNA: TGCAGTGCTAGAGAGATCCGGACAGGGACAGATACGCAGTATTTT.